The text below deals with one T cell receptor beta chain. TCRdb re-analysed the 5' RACE reads in MiXCR, keeping a single row per CDR3 protein. This sample has just under 65,000 distinct CDR3 sequences, with 5.5% to 7% found just once. These data come from a study of early T cells in non-severe SARS-CoV-2 infection. About the research overall: Unsorted whole blood bulk RNA was sequenced, with unpaired chains.

The CDR3 spans 14 residues. The V and J ends lost 4 bases and 6 bases respectively, with 10 bases between them. CDR1 and CDR2 (germline): SNHLY, FYNNEI. This specimen consisted of whole blood, obtained at baseline. The TCR originated in an adult who was a healthcare worker with PCR-confirmed SARS-CoV-2 infection or an uninfected control (not recorded which). This chain connects TRBV2 to TRBJ1-6; a possible D gene is TRBD1 (6 bases). CDR3 loop: CASSGTEFNSPLHF. As DNA, the CDR3 is TGTGCCAGCAGTGGGACAGAGTTTAATTCACCCCTCCACTTT.